The 20 T cell receptor beta chains listed next were all sequenced from one sample in a study of cytomegalovirus exposure and HLA in healthy donors. PCR involved 60 Vbeta and 13 Jbeta primers. Profiled with immunoSEQ multiplex PCR; TCRdb holds only in-frame clones, not every one. The sample carries approximately 89,000 clones, roughly three quarters recorded once. Sequenced sample: PBMCs. Every receptor here comes from a man aged 25-45 years in good health and CMV-seronegative.

V usage is TRBV25-1 and J usage is TRBJ2-3, with D possibly TRBD2 on 5 matching bases. This CDR3 is 12 amino acids long. V was clipped by 6 bases and J by 5 bases, with 9 bases between them. Looked up from germline, CDR1 is MGHDK and CDR2 is SYGVNS. This CDR3 is CASRSGGDTQYF. The CDR3 DNA follows: TGTGCCAGCAGAAGCGGTGGAGATACGCAGTATTTT.

J is TRBJ2-1 and V is TRBV10-1, with D maybe TRBD1 (7 bases). From germline, CDR1 is WNHNN and CDR2 SYGVQD (reference sequence). This CDR3 region has 20 residues. Trimming left V 0 bases short and J 4 bases short, with 25 bases between. CDR3 in DNA: TGCGCCAGCAGTGAGTCGGGCGGGGACAGCCTGATTCCGTGGTACAATGAGCAGTTCTTC. Translated, it gives CASSESGGDSLIPWYNEQFF.

The chain combines TRBV28 with TRBJ1-1, with unresolved D. Trimming removed 3 bases at V and 0 bases at J, with 8 bases between. The germline gives CDR1 MDHEN, CDR2 SYDVKM. This CDR3 region has 14 residues. Here the CDR3 reads CASSFRRMNTEAFF. In nucleotides, the CDR3 is TGTGCCAGCAGTTTTAGGAGAATGAACACTGAAGCTTTCTTT.

This rearrangement joins TRBV2 to TRBJ2-5; 9 bases line up with TRBD1. The ends lost 6 bases at V and 5 bases at J; junction bases unmatched: 4. The CDR3 has 13 amino acids. Germline assignment: CDR1 SNHLY and CDR2 FYNNEI. CDR3 bases: TGTGCCAGCAGGATAGGACAGGGGGAGACCCAGTACTTC. Its protein is CASRIGQGETQYF.

This clone has only a few counts. The V gene is TRBV7-2, the J gene TRBJ1-4; no definite D call. Deletions cut 1 base from V and 6 bases from J, with 6 bases between. This CDR3 has 13 residues. In germline, CDR1 is SGHTA, CDR2 FQGNSA. CDR3 nucleotide sequence: TGTGCCAGCAGCTTAGGTCCCGATGAAAAACTGTTTTTT. Translating it yields CASSLGPDEKLFF.

The chain carries TRBV6-1 and TRBJ2-3; possibly TRBD2 for D (5 bases). The germline gives CDR1 MNHNS, CDR2 SASEGT. The V end was cut by 2 bases, the J end by 5 bases, with 14 bases between. The CDR3 contains 15 residues. CDR3 coding DNA: TGTGCCAGCAGTGAAACTAGTTATCGCCTAGATACGCAGTATTTT. Amino acids: CASSETSYRLDTQYF.

The chain recombines TRBV29-1 with TRBJ2-7, with 7 bases matching TRBD1. From germline, CDR1 is SQVTM and CDR2 ANQGSEA. There are 13 residues in the CDR3. V gave up 7 bases and J gave up 4 bases; unmatched junction bases: 10. CDR3 sequence (DNA): TGCAGCGCTGCGGTCGGGACAGATTACGAGCAGTACTTC. It encodes CSAAVGTDYEQYF.

The chain couples TRBV30 to TRBJ1-2; 9 bases are a match to TRBD1. V was pared by 6 bases and J by 6 bases, with 8 bases of the junction left unmatched. The CDR3 totals 13 residues. Germline CDR1 GTSNPN, CDR2 SVGIG (reference sequence). The CDR3 DNA sequence: TGTGCCTGCTCGGGACAGGGTTTTAATGGCTACACCTTC. Amino acids: CACSGQGFNGYTF.

CDR3 loop: CASSPMDRGAYGYTF. The CDR3 bases are TGTGCCAGCTCACCCATGGACAGGGGCGCCTATGGCTACACCTTC. This chain uses TRBV18 with TRBJ1-2; TRBD1 matches 9 bases. Germline V CDR1 and CDR2: KGHSH, LQKENI. V was pared by 3 bases and J by 4 bases, with 6 bases of the junction left unmatched. The CDR3 loop spans 15 amino acids.

CDR3 sequence (DNA): TGCGCCAGCAGCCCGTCTAGCGGGGGGCGGTACAATGAGCAGTTCTTC. Residues: CASSPSSGGRYNEQFF. V gene TRBV4-1 combines with J gene TRBJ2-1, with 11 bases identical to TRBD2. Trimming took 4 bases from V and 4 from J; bases not matched to a gene: 6. Per the germline V gene, CDR1 is MGHRA and CDR2 is YSYEKL. The CDR3 length is 16 residues.

This chain uses TRBV6-6 with TRBJ1-4; the D gene is possibly TRBD1 (5 bases). Trimming stripped 4 bases from V and 2 bases from J, with 14 bases between. This CDR3 has 16 amino acids. Germline V lookup: CDR1 MNHNY, CDR2 SVGAGI (reference sequence). The CDR3 DNA follows: TGTGCCAGCAGTTTGGGACTCTTGCGGACTAATGAAAAACTGTTTTTT. Protein: CASSLGLLRTNEKLFF.

The chain has TRBV7-8 and TRBJ1-2, with a tentative D call TRBD1 (5 bases). In germline, CDR1 is SGHVS, CDR2 FQNEAQ. The V end was cut by 3 bases, the J end by 4 bases, with 12 bases between. This CDR3 spans 14 amino acids. The CDR3 spells CASSLEGMLYGYTF. The CDR3 DNA sequence: TGTGCCAGCAGCTTGGAGGGGATGCTCTATGGCTACACCTTC.

This clone was observed once. CDR3 residues: CASSLVGLRRESSYEQYF. The CDR3 DNA follows: TGTGCCAGCAGCTTAGTCGGATTGCGGCGGGAGAGCTCCTACGAGCAGTACTTC. V usage is TRBV7-8 and J usage is TRBJ2-7; TRBD2 matches 7 bases. Per germline, CDR1 SGHVS and CDR2 FQNEAQ. Germline trimming cut 1 base from V and 0 bases from J; bases unmatched to any gene: 12. The CDR3 has 18 amino acids. Full variable domain (missing parts from reference TRBV7-8 and TRBJ2-7): GAGVSQSPRYKVAKRGQDVALRCDPISGHVSLFWYQQALGQGPEFLTYFQNEAQLDKSGLPSDRFFAERPEGSVSTLKIQRTQQEDSAVYLCASSLVGLRRESSYEQYFGPGTRLTVT.

This chain uses TRBV5-1 with TRBJ1-1; D is ambiguous. This CDR3 has 15 amino acids. CDR1 and CDR2 (germline): SGHRS, YFSETQ. Trimming removed 4 bases at V and 0 bases at J, with 13 bases between. CDR3 sequence: CASSTRGAMNTEAFF. DNA for the CDR3: TGCGCCAGCAGCACCCGGGGTGCTATGAACACTGAAGCTTTCTTT.

V usage is TRBV28 and J usage is TRBJ2-7; maybe TRBD1 (6 bases). The CDR3 loop spans 12 amino acids. Germline CDR1 and CDR2: MDHEN and SYDVKM. Trimming took off 7 bases at V and 5 bases at J, with 12 bases between the two ends. The CDR3 nucleotides are TGTGCCAGCACCACAGGGAGTGACGAGCAGTACTTC. This gives the protein CASTTGSDEQYF.

The chain employs TRBV30 and TRBJ2-2, with 11 nucleotides matching TRBD2. The CDR3 extends over 16 amino acids. V gave up 2 bases and J gave up 5 bases; unmatched junction bases: 7. The germline gives CDR1 GTSNPN, CDR2 SVGIG (reference sequence). This chain's CDR3 is CAWSTLAGGLTGELFF. As DNA, the CDR3 is TGTGCCTGGAGTACCTTAGCGGGAGGGCTTACCGGGGAGCTGTTTTTT.

This clone has a single count. The DNA for the CDR3 is TGTGCCAGCAGTTTATCCAGACTTCGGGAGCAGTACTTC. This codes for CASSLSRLREQYF. The chain has TRBV28 and TRBJ2-7; no clear D. Germline CDR1 MDHEN, CDR2 SYDVKM. Trimming removed 1 base at V and 7 bases at J, with 11 bases between. This CDR3 is 13 amino acids long. The full variable domain, completed using reference TRBV28 and TRBJ2-7, is DVKVTQSSRYLVKRTGEKVFLECVQDMDHENMFWYRQDPGLGLRLIYFSYDVKMKEKGDIPEGYSVSREKKERFSLILESASTNQTSMYLCASSLSRLREQYFGPGTRLTVT.

The rearrangement joins TRBV28 to TRBJ1-2; no reliable D call. CDR1 is MDHEN, CDR2 SYDVKM, per germline. Trimming took off 6 bases at V and 2 bases at J, with 13 bases between the two ends. This CDR3 is 14 amino acids long. DNA of the CDR3: TGTGCCAGCAGAGCGAGCAAACGAAACTATGGCTACACCTTC. Its translation is CASRASKRNYGYTF.

V usage is TRBV7-9 and J usage is TRBJ2-7, with unresolved D. Germline CDR1 is SEHNR and CDR2 is FQNEAQ (reference sequence). V gave up 4 bases and J gave up 0 bases, with 7 bases separating them. The CDR3 covers 13 residues. CDR3 protein: CASSSKSSYEQYF. The CDR3 DNA follows: TGTGCCAGCAGCTCCAAGAGCTCCTACGAGCAGTACTTC.

The chain uses TRBV13 and TRBJ2-7; 9 bases align to TRBD1. Germline lookup yields CDR1 PRHDT and CDR2 FYEKMQ (reference sequence). V gave up 5 bases and J gave up 2 bases; unmatched junction bases: 4. The CDR3 spans 14 residues. This CDR3 reads CASSTGTGTYEQYF. CDR3 in DNA: TGTGCCAGCAGCACCGGGACAGGGACCTACGAGCAGTACTTC.